Included here is one T cell receptor (beta chain) sequence, with context. This clone has more than one count but fewer than ten. Which antigen it targets is not known. Per-base quality was not reported, and no clone a single base away is much larger than it. Before undergoing thyroid surgery, none of the patients had been given any kind of treatment. Using T-cell receptor beta sequencing, the researchers looked back retrospectively at clinical samples from patients, gathered between the early 2010s and the late 2010s. Library prep was done by PCR. These reads were obtained on an Illumina HiSeq 4000. High-throughput sequencing was used to profile the TCR beta-chain CDR3 region of each patient. Per the authors' processing: CDR3 differences across clinicopathological groups were used to build a classifier for discriminating distant-metastatic papillary thyroid cancer patients. The Shannon index was used to measure repertoire diversity, and the Morisita-Horn index was used to measure how similar tumor and blood repertoires were. TCRdb trimmed public reads at Q25 via fastp, called clones via MiXCR and kept in-frame beta chains. Clone size and V and J calls follow TCRdb, not the original study. The sample data list roughly 20,000 clones, and over 20% of these were observed just once. More than 9% of the sample is in the top ten clones.

The data derive from a study of metastatic and nonmetastatic thyroid tumors (dated by TCRdb to the early 2020s). With regard to the full study: For patients with malignant and with benign thyroid disease, the researchers compared repertoires between peripheral blood samples and tumor or nodule tissue samples.

Findings and caveats that apply to the study as a whole: In both blood and tumor samples, TCR beta diversity was reported to be significantly higher in malignant tumors than in benign nodules.

The germline V gene sets CDR1 to MNHNS and CDR2 to SASEGT. Reading from cysteine to phenylalanine, the CDR3 counts 14 amino acids. Only the CDR3 DNA is retained, 42 bases long and in frame from the first base. For this chain, trimming is 4 bases at the V end and 6 bases at the J end, and the number of junction bases without a gene match is 7. The source of this sequence is a male donor with papillary thyroid cancer or a benign thyroid nodule (not recorded which). Some clones in this sample may be carry-over from other donors' samples. The chain joins TRBV6-1 to TRBJ2-7, with 9 bases in between that match TRBD2. Specimen: tumor tissue. The nucleotides read TGTGCCAGCAGTGTCGGCGGGAGGGCACCCGAGCAGTACTTC. Translated, it reads CASSVGGRAPEQYF.